One and the same sample provided the 4 T cell receptor beta chains below, sequenced in a study of OX40 agonist ivuxolimab in advanced cancers. Assay: immunoSEQ multiplex PCR; the TCRdb copy retains only in-frame clones and omits some. The table has about 95,000 clones, around 85% seen once. Sequenced material: CD4+ or CD8+ T cells sorted from blood, taken in a trial of the OX40 agonist ivuxolimab. The receptors originated from an adult with an advanced solid tumor such as melanoma, head and neck, liver or kidney cancer.

This rearrangement joins TRBV19 to TRBJ2-2, with TRBD2 as a possible D gene (6 bases). This CDR3 region has 12 residues. CDR1 and CDR2 (germline): LNHDA, SQIVND (reference sequence). Trimming removed 9 bases from V and 4 bases from J, with 9 bases in between. The CDR3 sequence: CASGGPTGELFF. The DNA for the CDR3 is TGTGCCAGCGGAGGGCCCACCGGGGAGCTGTTTTTT.

The V gene is TRBV11-3, the J gene TRBJ1-1, with D tentatively TRBD1 (5 bases). Germline V CDR1 and CDR2: SGHNT, YENEEA. The CDR3 totals 13 residues. The V end was cut by 2 bases, the J end by 7 bases, with 11 bases between. DNA of the CDR3: TGTGCCAGCAGCTTAAACAGGCTTGGTGAAGCTTTCTTT. Amino acid sequence: CASSLNRLGEAFF.

The chain recombines TRBV4-1 with TRBJ2-3, with D unresolved. V was pared by 1 base and J by 2 bases, with 7 bases between. The CDR3 extends over 14 amino acids. Germline V gene data show CDR1 as MGHRA and CDR2 as YSYEKL. The CDR3 coding sequence is TGCGCCAGCAGCCAAGTCCTACCCACAGATACGCAGTATTTT. Translated: CASSQVLPTDTQYF.

This clone was counted a single time. The chain uses TRBV14 and TRBJ2-7; 7 bases are a match to TRBD1. In germline, CDR1 is SGHDN, CDR2 FVKESK. With 6 bases clipped from V and 2 bases from J, the junction kept 10 bases outside the gene matches. This CDR3 is built from 15 residues. The CDR3 loop is CASRLTGTEPYEQYF. The CDR3 region has the DNA TGTGCCAGCAGACTCACCGGGACAGAGCCCTACGAGCAGTACTTC.